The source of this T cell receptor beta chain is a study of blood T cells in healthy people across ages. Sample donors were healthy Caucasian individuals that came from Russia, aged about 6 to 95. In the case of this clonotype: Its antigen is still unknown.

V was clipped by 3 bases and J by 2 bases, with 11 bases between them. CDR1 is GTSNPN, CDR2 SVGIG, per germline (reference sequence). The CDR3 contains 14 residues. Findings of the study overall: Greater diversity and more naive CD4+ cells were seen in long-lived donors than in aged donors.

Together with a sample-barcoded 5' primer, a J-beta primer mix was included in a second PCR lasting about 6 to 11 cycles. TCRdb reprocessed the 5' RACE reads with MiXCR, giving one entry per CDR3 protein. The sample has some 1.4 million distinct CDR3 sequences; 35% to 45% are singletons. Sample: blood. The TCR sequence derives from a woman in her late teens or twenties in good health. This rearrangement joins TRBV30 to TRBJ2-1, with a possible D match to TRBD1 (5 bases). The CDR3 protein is CAWSFIRAYNEQFF. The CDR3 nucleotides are TGTGCCTGGAGCTTTATCAGGGCCTACAATGAGCAGTTCTTC.